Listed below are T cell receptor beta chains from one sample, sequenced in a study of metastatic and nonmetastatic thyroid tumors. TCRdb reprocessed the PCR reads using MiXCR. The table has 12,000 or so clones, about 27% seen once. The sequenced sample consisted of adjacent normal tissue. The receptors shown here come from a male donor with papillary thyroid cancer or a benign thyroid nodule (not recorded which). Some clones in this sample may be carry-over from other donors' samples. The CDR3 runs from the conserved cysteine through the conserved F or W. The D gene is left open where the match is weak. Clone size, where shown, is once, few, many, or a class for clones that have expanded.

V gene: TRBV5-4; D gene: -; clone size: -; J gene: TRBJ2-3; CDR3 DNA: TGTGCCAGCAGCCCCTGGGGGGCTACAGATACGCAGTATTTT; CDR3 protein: CASSPWGATDTQYF
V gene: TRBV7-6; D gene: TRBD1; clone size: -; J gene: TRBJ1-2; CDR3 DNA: TGTGCCAGCAGCCGAACGGTCCCGGGACAGGCGCAGGGCTACACCTTC; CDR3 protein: CASSRTVPGQAQGYTF
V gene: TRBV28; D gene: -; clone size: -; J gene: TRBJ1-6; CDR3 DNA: TGTGCCAGCAGTACAGCGTCTAATTCACCCCTCCACTTT; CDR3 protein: CASSTASNSPLHF
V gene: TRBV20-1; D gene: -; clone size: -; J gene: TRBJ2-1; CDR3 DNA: TGCAGCCCAGAGGGTTCCGCGAGCTCCTACAATGAGCAGTTCTTC; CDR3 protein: CSPEGSASSYNEQFF
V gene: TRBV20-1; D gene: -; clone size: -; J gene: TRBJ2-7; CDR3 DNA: TGCAGTGCTAGTCAGGCAGGGTCCTACGAGCAGTACTTC; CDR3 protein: CSASQAGSYEQYF
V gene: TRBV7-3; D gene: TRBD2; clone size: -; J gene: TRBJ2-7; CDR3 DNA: TGTGCCAGCAGCCCCACGGGGGGTAGCTACGAGCAGTACTTC; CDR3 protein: CASSPTGGSYEQYF
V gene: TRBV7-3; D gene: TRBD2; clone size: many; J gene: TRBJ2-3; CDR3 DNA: TGTGCCAGCAGCTCAGGACTAGTCTTTGCAGATACGCGGTATTTT; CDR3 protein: CASSSGLVFADTRYF
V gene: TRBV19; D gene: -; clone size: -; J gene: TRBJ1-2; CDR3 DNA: TGTGCCAGTAGTATCGGACAGCTCAGCGATGGCTACACCTTC; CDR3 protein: CASSIGQLSDGYTF
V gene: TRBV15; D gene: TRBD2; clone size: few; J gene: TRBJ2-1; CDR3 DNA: TGTGCCACCAGCAGAGATCGACTAGCGGGAGTAGCTGAGCAGTCCTTC; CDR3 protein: CATSRDRLAGVAEQSF
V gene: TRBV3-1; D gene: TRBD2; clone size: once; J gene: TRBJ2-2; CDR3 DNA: TGTGCCAGCAGCCAAGTGGGGGGAGGGCCCGGCACCGGGGAGCTGTTTTTT; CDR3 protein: CASSQVGGGPGTGELFF
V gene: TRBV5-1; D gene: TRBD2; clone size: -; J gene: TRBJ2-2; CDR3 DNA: TGCGCCAGCAGCTCGGTAGCGGGAGTCCTCACCGGGGAGCTGTTTTTT; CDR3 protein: CASSSVAGVLTGELFF
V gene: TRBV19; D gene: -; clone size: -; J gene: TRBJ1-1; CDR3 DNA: TGTGCCAGTACCCTTACAGATTCCAACACTGAAGCTTTCTTT; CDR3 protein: CASTLTDSNTEAFF
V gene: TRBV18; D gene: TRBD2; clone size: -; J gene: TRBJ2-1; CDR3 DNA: TGTGCCAGCTCGATGAGGGAGGGCCGGCGGTTCTTC; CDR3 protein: CASSMREGRRFF
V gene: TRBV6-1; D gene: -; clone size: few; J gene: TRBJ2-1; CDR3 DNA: TGTGCCAGCAGTGAAAGAGGAGGGGGAACCTACAATGAGCAGTTCTTC; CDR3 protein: CASSERGGGTYNEQFF
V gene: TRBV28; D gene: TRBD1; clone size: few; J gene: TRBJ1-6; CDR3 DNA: TGTGCCAGCAGGGGGACAGAACCAGCCAATTCACCCCTCCACTTT; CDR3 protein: CASRGTEPANSPLHF
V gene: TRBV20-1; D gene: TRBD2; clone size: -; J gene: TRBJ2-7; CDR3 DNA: TGCAGCGCTTTAGCGGGGGGCTCGGGTGGAGGGGACGAGCAGTACTTC; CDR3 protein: CSALAGGSGGGDEQYF
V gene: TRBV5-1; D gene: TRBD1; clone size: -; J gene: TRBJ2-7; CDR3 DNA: TGCGCCAGCAGCTTAGGACAGGGGGCCTACGAGCAGTACTTT; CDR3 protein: CASSLGQGAYEQYF
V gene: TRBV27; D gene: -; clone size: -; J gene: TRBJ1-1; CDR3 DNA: TGTGCCAGCACAAAGGGGACTGAAGCTTTCTTT; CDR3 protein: CASTKGTEAFF
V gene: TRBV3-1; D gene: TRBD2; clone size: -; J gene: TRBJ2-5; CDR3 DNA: TGTGCCAGCAGCCAAGTCAAAGGGAGGGCCTCAGAGACCCAGTACTTC; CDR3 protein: CASSQVKGRASETQYF
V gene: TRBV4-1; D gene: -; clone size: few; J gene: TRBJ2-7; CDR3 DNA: TGCGCCAGCAGCCAAATCCCAGGGAGTCTGTACGAGCAGTACTTC; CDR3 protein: CASSQIPGSLYEQYF
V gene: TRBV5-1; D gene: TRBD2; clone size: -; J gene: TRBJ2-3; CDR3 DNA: TGCGCCAGCAGCTTTAGCGGGAGAACTAGCACAGATACGCAGTATTTT; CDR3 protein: CASSFSGRTSTDTQYF
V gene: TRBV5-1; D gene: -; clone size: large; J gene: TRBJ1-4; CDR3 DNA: TGCGCCAGCAGCTTAACAGGCGGGGCTGAAAAACTGTTTTTT; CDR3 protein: CASSLTGGAEKLFF